The sample holds a few counts of the clone carrying this T cell receptor beta chain. Its specificity is not known. The data were produced by immunoSEQ multiplex PCR, yet TCRdb's version contains in-frame clones alone and is incomplete. The sample lists roughly 10,000 clones, around four fifths occurring once. The sample comes from a study of tumor-infiltrating lymphocytes in localized non-small cell lung cancer. Study context: Tumor tissue and non-adjacent uninvolved lung came from each patient.

Between the trimmed V and J ends, which lost 2 bases and 3 bases, there was a span of 19 bases. The CDR3 runs to 17 residues. The germline gives CDR1 MNHNS, CDR2 SASEGT. Study results and caveats: Each assay used a separate piece of the same tissue. No T-cell fraction difference was seen between IM1 and IM2 tumors. Higher tumor T cell infiltration than in uninvolved lung was supported by TCRbeta sequencing.

V and J are TRBV6-1 and TRBJ2-5; possible D gene TRBD2, 5 bases. Sequenced input: uninvolved lung tissue not adjacent to the tumor. This TCR was recovered from a human donor with non-small cell lung cancer. The DNA for the CDR3 is TGTGCCAGCAGTGAATCGGGCCTGGGAGCGGCGGAAGAGACCCAGTACTTC. Residues: CASSESGLGAAEETQYF.